This entry features one T cell receptor (beta chain) sequence. V gave up 4 bases and J gave up 1 base, with 8 bases separating them. This CDR3 is 13 amino acids long. The germline CDR1 and CDR2 sequences are SGDLS and YYNGEE. This sample is part of a study of siplizumab effects on memory and regulatory T cells. Assay: immunoSEQ multiplex PCR; the TCRdb copy retains only in-frame clones and omits some. The data contain 100,000 or so clones, about 90% of them singletons. The rearrangement joins TRBV9 to TRBJ1-1; the D is unclear. This TCR was sampled from a human donor in good health. Input material: CD4+ T cells sorted from blood. DNA of the CDR3: TGTGCCAGCAGCCCAGACTGGAACACTGAAGCTTTCTTT. This codes for CASSPDWNTEAFF.